The clone carrying this T cell receptor (beta chain) was counted a single time. Its cognate antigen is unknown. V trimming: 0 bases; J trimming: 1 base; junction bases outside the gene matches: 1. Germline CDR1 is SGHNT and CDR2 is YYREEE (reference sequence). The CDR3 has 16 amino acids. The data were taken from a study of cytomegalovirus exposure and HLA in healthy donors. Overall study findings and caveats: The study dropped some indistinguishable V segments, TRBV6-2 and TRBV6-3 among them. Association with HLA alleles at 0.05 false discovery rate was found for 15,000 to 20,000 TCR beta sequences in a later analysis.

The PCR ran on 60 Vbeta and 13 Jbeta primers. Data came from immunoSEQ multiplex PCR; TCRdb stores just in-frame clones and leaves some out. Among around 130,000 clones listed, 65% to 90% were seen once. Sequencing was carried out using PBMCs. This receptor was obtained from a man aged 18 to 29 in good health and CMV-seronegative. The rearrangement joins TRBV5-4 to TRBJ2-3, with 11 bases matching TRBD2. DNA for the CDR3: TGTGCCAGCAGCTTGGTACTAGCGGGGGGCACAGATACGCAGTATTTT. It translates to CASSLVLAGGTDTQYF.